This TCR beta chain was found in a study of T cells in Graves' hyperthyroidism and ophthalmopathy (dated by TCRdb to the late 2010s). Regarding the study in general: Peripheral blood samples were taken at initial diagnosis, before any treatment was given. TCR V-J signatures able to tell the groups apart were searched for in a discovery cohort of about a hundred patients, of whom under 45 had Graves' ophthalmopathy and roughly 59 had stable Graves' hyperthyroidism. Prospective prediction of ophthalmopathy was tested in an independent validation cohort of under 20 hyperthyroidism patients and roughly 16 patients who later progressed to ophthalmopathy. The roughly 100 discovery patients were divided at random into training and test sets in a 7:3 ratio. The study also compared thyroid tissue and blood T-cell repertoires from about six Graves' hyperthyroidism patients. After blood sampling, hyperthyroidism patients were treated with methimazole at a starting dose of 30 mg daily, and ophthalmopathy patients were treated with high-dose intravenous methylprednisolone. The paper reports TCR Vbeta CDR3 sequencing of approximately 130 peripheral blood samples: around 45 ophthalmopathy, over 70 hyperthyroidism and around 17 progressor patients.

This clonotype came up many times. Which antigen it targets is not known. It has no much larger one-base neighbor in the sample; base qualities were not kept. In the ophthalmopathy patients, disease was moderately to severely active, with a Clinical Activity Score of 3 or more, a NOSPECS grade of 4 or more, and a duration of less than 3 months. Patients with uncontrolled infections, other autoimmune diseases, pregnancy or lactation were excluded. Diagnoses were based on clinical symptoms, serum thyroxine and TRAb, thyroid ultrasound and orbital computed tomography. PBMCs were separated from approximately 9.9 ml of fresh peripheral blood using Ficoll-Paque density gradient centrifugation. Trizol reagent was used to extract total RNA, and RNA quality was then checked on an Agilent 2100 Bioanalyzer. The full study reports these points: Sample size was not statistically predetermined, and blinding of investigators to group allocation was not performed. A model built on a 13 V-J signature distinguished ophthalmopathy from stable hyperthyroidism, reaching about 89% sensitivity and around 81% specificity in cross-validation and 80%/75% in testing. Most expanded thyroid clonotypes (frequency above 0.001) were also detected in blood, a finding suggesting that blood repertoires may reflect thyroid immune responses. In validation, the model predicted progression to ophthalmopathy a median of roughly six months before onset, with about 67% sensitivity and more than 72% specificity.

The junction shows trimming of 4 bases on V and 3 bases on J, plus 9 bases between the germline ends. The CDR3 starts with the cysteine, ends with the phenylalanine, and has 13 residues. This entry keeps only the CDR3 DNA: 39 bases, framed from base 1. The germline V gene gives CDR1 as MDHEN and CDR2 as SYDVKM. TCR beta CDR3 regions were amplified from RNA transcripts. The first round of RT-PCR for the TCR CDR3 was performed with the HTBI primer set and the Qiagen OneStep RT-PCR kit. Libraries were constructed in a second round of multiplex PCR, after which size selection and purification were carried out. The libraries were sequenced on an Illumina HiSeq2000 using paired-end 100 bp reads. The original methods were these. Raw data were processed with SOAPnuke, discarding reads with adapters, uncalled bases, mean Phred below 15, or no exact constant-primer or identifier match. High-quality paired reads were merged using COPE v1.2.5, and each unique nucleotide sequence was defined as a clonotype. MiTCR v1.1 was used to align the clonotypes against IMGT TRBV, TRBD and TRBJ reference segments. Only V-J combinations with frequency above 0.0001, covering 99% to 99.2% of repertoires, were analysed. The TCS score was defined as the ratio of F50 (clonal expansion) to E x V (chaos), calculated using BLOSUM62-based TCRdist between CDR3 peptides within each V-J. Welch's t-statistics and random forest reduced 500 to 550 V-J features to about 12, which were used in a naive Bayes classifier (R e1071). TCRdb passed the public sequencing reads through fastp at Q25 and MiXCR, retaining productive beta sequences. Each CDR3 protein gets just one entry, which takes the most common genes and DNA from the rows behind it. The V and J calls come from TCRdb's annotation, not from the publication. This sample comprises 350,000 to 450,000 distinct CDR3 sequences, roughly an eighth of them detected only once. Of the sample, around 28% is held by the ten largest clones.

This chain is built from TRBV28 and TRBJ2-5; confidence is insufficient to name the D gene. Sequencing was done on a sample of blood. The clonotype comes from a man between 50 and 59 years old with Graves' ophthalmopathy. The sequenced DNA: TGTGCCAGCAGTTATACGGGCGAAGAGACCCAGTACTTC. Its protein is CASSYTGEETQYF.